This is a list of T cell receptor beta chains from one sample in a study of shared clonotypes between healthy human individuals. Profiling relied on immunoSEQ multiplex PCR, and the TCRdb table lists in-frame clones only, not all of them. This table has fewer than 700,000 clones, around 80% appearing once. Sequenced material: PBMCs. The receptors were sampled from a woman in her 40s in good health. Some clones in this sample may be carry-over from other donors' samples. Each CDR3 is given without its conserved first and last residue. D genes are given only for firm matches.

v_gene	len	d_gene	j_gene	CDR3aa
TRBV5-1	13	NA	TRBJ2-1	ASSLEYSDEDEQF
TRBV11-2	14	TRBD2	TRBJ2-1	ASSPLGEGRDNEQF
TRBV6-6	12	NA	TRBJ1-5	ASSVRVGNQPQH
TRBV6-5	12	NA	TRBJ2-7	ASSYGDGTYEQY
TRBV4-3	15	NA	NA	ASSHLCAGPTSYEQY
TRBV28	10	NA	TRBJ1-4	AVTQTNEKLF
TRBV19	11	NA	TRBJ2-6	ASRRSGANVLT
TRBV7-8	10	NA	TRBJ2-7	ASSPISYEQY
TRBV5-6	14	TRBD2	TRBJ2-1	ASSPRLAGGYNEQF
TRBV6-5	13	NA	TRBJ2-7	ASSNPTGGTEKQY
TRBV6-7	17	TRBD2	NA	ASRPPSQLAGEEVYEQY
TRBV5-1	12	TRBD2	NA	ASNSGSLSHEQY
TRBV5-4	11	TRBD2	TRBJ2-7	ASSPAGAHEQY
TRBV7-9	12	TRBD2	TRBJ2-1	ASSRGTSGNEQF
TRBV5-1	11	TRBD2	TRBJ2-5	ASSYSGSETQY
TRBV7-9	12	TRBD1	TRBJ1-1	ASSLAGGQTEAF